These 12 T cell receptor beta chains came from one sample sequenced in a study of post-analysis software for immune sequencing data (dated by TCRdb to the mid-2010s). Library preparation used PCR. Sequencing was performed on an Illumina HiSeq 2500. To reduce PCR and sequencing biases, unique molecular identifiers were incorporated into the TCR beta cDNA libraries. The public reads were run again by TCRdb, first through fastp at Q25 and then through MiXCR, and only productive beta chains were kept. A single entry per CDR3 protein holds the most common genes and DNA from its merged rows. For this sample there are 380,000 or so distinct CDR3 sequences; about a third appear just once. Around an eighth of the sample goes to the ten largest clones. Their recognized antigens are unknown. Overall results and qualifications from the work: A handful of TRBV segments, including TRBV5-6, TRBV5-1 and TRBV20-1, were significantly more frequent in patients than controls.

Sample: blood. These receptors were collected from a girl aged 10 to 17 with multiple sclerosis.

The chain has TRBV5-1 and TRBJ2-3; D might be TRBD1 (6 bases). Trimming pared 3 bases from V and 1 base from J, leaving 12 bases between. Germline CDR1 reads SGHRS; CDR2 reads YFSETQ. CDR3 length equals 15 residues. CDR3 sequence: CASSSGGQRTDTQYF. DNA for the CDR3: TGCGCCAGCAGCTCCGGTGGACAGCGCACAGATACGCAGTATTTT.

The chain uses TRBV20-1 and TRBJ2-7; no reliable D call. Germline CDR1 DFQATT, CDR2 SNEGSKA (reference sequence). Trimming stripped 2 bases from V and 0 bases from J, with 11 bases between. The CDR3 totals 14 residues. The CDR3 spells CSARNPESSYEQYF. As DNA, the CDR3 is TGCAGTGCTAGAAATCCTGAAAGCTCCTACGAGCAGTACTTC.

The J gene is TRBJ2-6, the V gene TRBV7-9; D unclear. V gave up 6 bases and J gave up 2 bases, with 5 bases separating them. The CDR3 has 13 amino acids. Per the germline V gene, CDR1 is SEHNR and CDR2 is FQNEAQ (reference sequence). The CDR3 protein is CASRAAGANVLTF. The CDR3 nucleotides are TGTGCCAGCAGGGCGGCTGGGGCCAACGTCCTGACTTTC.

This sequence joins TRBV6-1 and TRBJ2-4; no reliable D call. The germline gives CDR1 MNHNS, CDR2 SASEGT. The V gene lost 2 bases and the J gene lost 3 bases, with 8 bases spanning the gap. This CDR3 is built from 14 residues. The CDR3 coding sequence is TGTGCCAGCAGTGAACCAACCCGCAAAAACATTCAGTACTTC. It codes for CASSEPTRKNIQYF.

This clonotype turned up a few times. The V gene is TRBV20-1, the J gene TRBJ2-5; 9 nucleotides match TRBD2. V shed 0 bases, J shed 4 bases, and the junction held 12 bases outside the gene matches. Germline V gene lookup returns CDR1 DFQATT and CDR2 SNEGSKA (reference sequence). The CDR3 runs to 17 residues. For the CDR3, the DNA is TGCAGTGCTAGAGATTTGCTGGGCGGGGGGGGTGGAGAGACCCAGTACTTC. It codes for CSARDLLGGGGGETQYF.

Only a few counts were recorded for this clonotype. The rearrangement links TRBV6-5 to TRBJ1-2; possible D gene TRBD1, 5 bases. The V gene lost 0 bases and the J gene lost 5 bases, with 10 bases spanning the gap. From germline, CDR1 is MNHEY and CDR2 SVGAGI. This CDR3 comprises 14 residues. The CDR3 is CASSYSRGYYGYTF. The CDR3, as DNA: TGTGCCAGCAGTTACTCGCGGGGGTATTATGGCTACACCTTC.

This clonotype was detected only a few times. The rearrangement links TRBV7-2 to TRBJ1-1; tentatively, D is TRBD1 (6 bases). The CDR3 runs to 13 residues. Looked up from germline, CDR1 is SGHTA and CDR2 is FQGNSA. The V and J ends lost 5 bases and 9 bases respectively, with 16 bases between them. CDR3 sequence (DNA): TGTGCCAGCAGCACCAGGGAGGGGGGGAAAGCTTTCTTT. It yields the protein CASSTREGGKAFF.

This chain links TRBV20-1 with TRBJ2-7; 9 nucleotides agree with TRBD1. Germline V gives CDR1 DFQATT, CDR2 SNEGSKA (reference sequence). The CDR3 has 13 amino acids. Trimming took 5 bases from V and 6 from J; bases not matched to a gene: 8. The CDR3 loop reads CSAYDRGRGEQYF. The DNA for the CDR3 is TGCAGTGCTTACGACAGGGGGAGAGGCGAGCAGTACTTC.

This clonotype was counted only a few times. The V and J genes are TRBV7-2 and TRBJ1-2; D remains unclear. CDR3 length: 14 residues. Trimming removed 0 bases at V and 5 bases at J, with 10 bases between. Germline V gives CDR1 SGHTA, CDR2 FQGNSA. CDR3 nucleotide sequence: TGTGCCAGCAGCTTAGCGCCCCCGCAGTATGGCTACACCTTC. Its protein is CASSLAPPQYGYTF.

The chain is built from TRBV5-1 and TRBJ1-2; the match to TRBD1 covers 12 bases. CDR1 and CDR2 from the germline V gene are SGHRS and YFSETQ. The CDR3 covers 16 residues. V was pared by 7 bases and J by 8 bases, with 15 bases of the junction left unmatched. The chain's CDR3 is CASREKGQGAASGYTF. The CDR3 DNA reads as TGCGCCAGCCGGGAAAAGGGACAGGGGGCGGCGAGCGGCTACACCTTC.

On this clonotype itself: A much larger clone lies one base from this, so it may be a read error. The V and J genes are TRBV3-1 and TRBJ2-5; D gene ambiguous. Trimming removed 7 bases from V and 0 bases from J, with 3 bases in between. CDR3 length: 11 residues. CDR1 and CDR2 from the germline V gene are LGHDT and YNNKEL (reference sequence). The CDR3 DNA reads TGTGCCAGCAACAACCAAGAGACCCAGTACTTC. It translates to CASNNQETQYF.

The sample holds a few counts of this clonotype. This sequence joins TRBV12-3 or TRBV12-4 and TRBJ2-5; 7 bases are shared with TRBD1. This CDR3 comprises 14 residues. The junction had 9 bases not matched to a gene; V was cut back by 6 bases and J by 5 bases. The chain's CDR3 is CASRLQGSGETQYF. CDR3 sequence (DNA): TGTGCCAGCAGGCTACAGGGGTCTGGGGAGACCCAGTACTTC.